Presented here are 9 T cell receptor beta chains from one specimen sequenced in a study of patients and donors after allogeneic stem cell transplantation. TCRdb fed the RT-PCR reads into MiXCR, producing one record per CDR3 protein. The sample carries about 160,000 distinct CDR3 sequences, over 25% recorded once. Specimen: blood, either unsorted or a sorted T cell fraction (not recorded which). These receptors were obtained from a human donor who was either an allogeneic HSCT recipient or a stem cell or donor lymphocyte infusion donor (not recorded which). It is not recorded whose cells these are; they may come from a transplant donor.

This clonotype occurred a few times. The CDR3 DNA is TGCAGCGTAAGACTAGCGGGAGTGTACGAGCAGTACTTC. Translated: CSVRLAGVYEQYF. The rearrangement uses TRBV29-1 and TRBJ2-7; 12 nucleotides agree with TRBD2. The CDR3 spans 13 residues. Germline assignment: CDR1 SQVTM and CDR2 ANQGSEA. Germline trimming cut 6 bases from V and 4 bases from J; bases unmatched to any gene: 4.

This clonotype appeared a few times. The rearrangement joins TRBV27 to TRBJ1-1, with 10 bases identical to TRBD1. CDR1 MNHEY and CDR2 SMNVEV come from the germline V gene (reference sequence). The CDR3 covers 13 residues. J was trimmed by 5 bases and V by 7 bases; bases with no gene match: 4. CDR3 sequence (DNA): TGTGCCAGCACGAGACAGGGGGCAACTGAAGCTTTCTTT. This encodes CASTRQGATEAFF.

The CDR3 here is CASSFEGTDTQYF. The CDR3 DNA reads as TGCGCCAGCAGCTTTGAAGGCACAGATACGCAGTATTTT. This chain links TRBV5-1 with TRBJ2-3; no reliable D call. CDR1 and CDR2 (germline): SGHRS, YFSETQ. CDR3 size: 13 residues. The V gene lost 2 bases and the J gene lost 1 base, with 5 bases spanning the gap. The full variable domain, its missing parts supplied by reference TRBV5-1 and TRBJ2-3, is KAGVTQTPRYLIKTRGQQVTLSCSPISGHRSVSWYQQTPGQGLQFLFEYFSETQRNKGNFPGRFSGRQFSNSRSEMNVSTLELGDSALYLCASSFEGTDTQYFGPGTRLTVL.

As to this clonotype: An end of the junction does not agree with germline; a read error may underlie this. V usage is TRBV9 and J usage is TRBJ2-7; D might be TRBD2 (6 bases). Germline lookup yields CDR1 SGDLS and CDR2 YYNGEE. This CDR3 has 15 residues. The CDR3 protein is CACSAYGGISYEQYF. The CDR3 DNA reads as TGTGCCTGCAGCGCCTACGGGGGTATCTCCTACGAGCAGTACTTC.

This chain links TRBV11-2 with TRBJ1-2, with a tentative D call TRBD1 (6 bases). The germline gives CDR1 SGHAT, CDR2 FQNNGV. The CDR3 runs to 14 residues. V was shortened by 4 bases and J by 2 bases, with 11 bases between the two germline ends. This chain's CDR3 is CASSSYRVNYGYTF. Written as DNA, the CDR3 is TGTGCCAGCAGCTCATACAGGGTCAACTATGGCTACACCTTC.

In nucleotides, the CDR3 is TGCAGTGCTAGAGTTGGTGCGTCCTCTGGGGCCAACGTCCTGACTTTC. Translated, it gives CSARVGASSGANVLTF. The genes are TRBV20-1 and TRBJ2-6, with unresolved D. Germline loops: CDR1 DFQATT, CDR2 SNEGSKA (reference sequence). This CDR3 has 16 residues. Trimming took off 1 base at V and 0 bases at J, with 10 bases between the two ends.

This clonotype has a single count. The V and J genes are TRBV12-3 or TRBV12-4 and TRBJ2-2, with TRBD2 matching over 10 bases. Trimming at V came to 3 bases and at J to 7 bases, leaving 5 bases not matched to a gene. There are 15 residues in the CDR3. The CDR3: CASSFWLAGDGELFF. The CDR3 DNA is TGTGCCAGCAGTTTCTGGCTAGCGGGAGACGGGGAGCTGTTTTTT.

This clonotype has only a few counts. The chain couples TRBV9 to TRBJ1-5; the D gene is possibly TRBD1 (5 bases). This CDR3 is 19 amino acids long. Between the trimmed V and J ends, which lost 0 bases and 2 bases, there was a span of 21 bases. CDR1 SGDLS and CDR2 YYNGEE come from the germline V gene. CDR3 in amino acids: CASSVDAGTSTGGNQPQHF. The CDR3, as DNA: TGTGCCAGCAGCGTAGATGCGGGAACGAGCACAGGCGGCAATCAGCCCCAGCATTTT. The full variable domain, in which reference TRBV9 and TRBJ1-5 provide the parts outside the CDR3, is DSGVTQTPKHLITATGQRVTLRCSPRSGDLSVYWYQQSLDQGLQFLIQYYNGEERAKGNILERFSAQQFPDLHSELNLSSLELGDSALYFCASSVDAGTSTGGNQPQHFGDGTRLSIL.

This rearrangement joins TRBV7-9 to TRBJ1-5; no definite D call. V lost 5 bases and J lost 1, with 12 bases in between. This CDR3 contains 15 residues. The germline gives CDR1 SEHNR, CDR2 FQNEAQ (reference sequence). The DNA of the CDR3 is TGTGCCAGCAGCGGGCCTGGAGCAAGCAATCAGCCCCAGCATTTT. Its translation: CASSGPGASNQPQHF.